These 30 T cell receptor beta chains originate from one sample sequenced in a study of shared clonotypes between healthy human individuals. Measured with immunoSEQ multiplex PCR; TCRdb has only the in-frame clones, and not every one. The sample has some 2.1 million clones, about 95% seen once. Naive CD8 cells comprised CD45RO-negative, CCR7-positively selected cells, excluding terminally differentiated effector memory CD45RA+ cells. The specimen was naive CD8+ T cells sorted from blood. These receptors originate from a man aged 18 to 30 in good health.

The chain recombines TRBV4-1 with TRBJ2-7; D perhaps matches TRBD2 (7 bases). V lost 0 bases and J lost 3, with 12 bases in between. The germline gives CDR1 MGHRA, CDR2 YSYEKL. CDR3 length: 15 amino acids. For the CDR3, the DNA is TGCGCCAGCAGCCAAGATGGGGGGGGCGGCTACGAGCAGTACTTC. Residues: CASSQDGGGGYEQYF.

The V gene is TRBV7-3, the J gene TRBJ2-7; 12 bases line up with TRBD2. J gave up 7 bases and V 3 bases, and 1 base lay outside the gene matches. Germline assignment: CDR1 SGHTA and CDR2 FQGTGA. CDR3 length: 13 residues. The CDR3 DNA is TGTGCCAGCAGCTTCGGGACTAGCGGGGAGCAGTACTTC. Protein sequence: CASSFGTSGEQYF.

The J gene is TRBJ2-7, the V gene TRBV2, with 7 bases lining up with TRBD1. V lost 4 bases, J lost 5 bases, and 8 bases stayed unmatched. Looked up from germline, CDR1 is SNHLY and CDR2 is FYNNEI. The CDR3 contains 14 residues. The CDR3 nucleotides are TGTGCCAGCAGTGCATACGGACAGGTTCACGAGCAGTACTTC. This codes for CASSAYGQVHEQYF.

V usage is TRBV7-9 and J usage is TRBJ1-1, with D unclear. The CDR3 is made up of 14 amino acids. Trimming left V 1 base short and J 3 bases short, with 9 bases between. The germline CDR1 and CDR2 sequences are SEHNR and FQNEAQ (reference sequence). DNA for the CDR3: TGTGCCAGCAGCTTAGAAGGGTTTGACACTGAAGCTTTCTTT. Translated: CASSLEGFDTEAFF.

The chain carries TRBV6-1 and TRBJ1-3; 9 bases agree with TRBD1. The germline CDR1 and CDR2 sequences are MNHNS and SASEGT. This CDR3 region has 14 residues. With 4 bases clipped from V and 2 bases from J, the junction kept 0 bases outside the gene matches. The CDR3 sequence: CASSGQGAGNTIYF. CDR3 coding DNA: TGTGCCAGCAGTGGACAGGGGGCTGGAAACACCATATATTTT.

This clone was detected a few times. At the DNA level, this CDR3 is encoded by other sequences in the same sample as well. The gene calls are TRBV30 and TRBJ2-3, with D perhaps matching TRBD1 or TRBD2 (5 bases each). CDR3 length: 11 residues. Trimming pared 1 base from V and 6 bases from J, leaving 5 bases between. Per the germline V gene, CDR1 is GTSNPN and CDR2 is SVGIG (reference sequence). The CDR3 here is CAWSGGDTQYF. In DNA form, the CDR3 reads TGTGCCTGGAGTGGGGGGGATACGCAGTATTTT.

This sequence joins TRBV7-9 and TRBJ1-2; D gene ambiguous. CDR1 and CDR2 (germline): SEHNR, FQNEAQ (reference sequence). V lost 3 bases and J 8 bases, leaving 16 bases between the germline ends. CDR3 length: 14 amino acids. The CDR3 spells CASSLGSPIGGYTF. The CDR3 DNA reads TGTGCCAGCAGCTTGGGCAGCCCTATAGGAGGCTACACCTTC. The whole variable domain, remainder taken from reference TRBV7-9 and TRBJ1-2, is DTGVSQNPRHKITKRGQNVTFRCDPISEHNRLYWYRQTLGQGPEFLTYFQNEAQLEKSRLLSDRFSAERPKGSFSTLEIQRTEQGDSAMYLCASSLGSPIGGYTFGSGTRLTVV.

The J gene is TRBJ1-1, the V gene TRBV5-1; 7 nucleotides agree with TRBD1. V was pared by 2 bases and J by 1 base, with 2 bases of the junction left unmatched. Germline V CDR1 and CDR2: SGHRS, YFSETQ. CDR3 length: 14 residues. The CDR3 region has the DNA TGCGCCAGCAGCTTCTGGACAGGGAACACTGAAGCTTTCTTT. Amino acids: CASSFWTGNTEAFF.

The V gene is TRBV5-5, the J gene TRBJ2-5, with 8 bases matching TRBD1. V lost 0 bases and J lost 3; bases outside the gene matches: 1. Germline lookup yields CDR1 SGHKS and CDR2 YYEKEE (reference sequence). CDR3 length equals 14 residues. The CDR3 nucleotides are TGTGCCAGCAGCTTGGTGGGACAGGAAGAGACCCAGTACTTC. Residues: CASSLVGQEETQYF.

This rearrangement joins TRBV28 to TRBJ2-2; tentative D call: TRBD1 (5 bases). The germline V gene encodes CDR1 MDHEN and CDR2 SYDVKM. The CDR3 loop spans 17 amino acids. V dropped 5 bases and J dropped 5 bases, with 21 bases sitting between them. The DNA of the CDR3 is TGTGCCAGCAGTATAAGGCCGGCCAGGGTGGTAACCGGGGAGCTGTTTTTT. Residues: CASSIRPARVVTGELFF.

The count of this clone is one. The CDR3 DNA sequence: TGCGCCAGCAGCCTAAAAATTCCCTACGAGCAGTACTTC. As protein: CASSLKIPYEQYF. This chain joins TRBV5-1 and TRBJ2-7, with unresolved D. The V and J ends lost 4 bases and 2 bases respectively, with 10 bases between them. The CDR3 contains 13 residues. Germline V gives CDR1 SGHRS, CDR2 YFSETQ.

The V and J genes are TRBV4-1 and TRBJ2-7, with TRBD2 matching 12 bases. The junction had 7 bases not matched to a gene; V was cut back by 6 bases and J by 4 bases. This CDR3 region has 15 residues. The germline gives CDR1 MGHRA, CDR2 YSYEKL. The DNA of the CDR3 is TGCGCCAGCAGTCTATCGGGACTAGCGGGTTACGAGCAGTACTTC. Translation gives CASSLSGLAGYEQYF.

J is TRBJ2-7 and V is TRBV6-5; 7 bases fit TRBD2. The CDR3 is 14 amino acids. Germline lookup yields CDR1 MNHEY and CDR2 SVGAGI. V gave up 6 bases and J gave up 2 bases; unmatched junction bases: 7. CDR3 loop: CASSLAGETYEQYF. CDR3 nucleotides: TGTGCCAGCAGCTTGGCGGGAGAGACCTACGAGCAGTACTTC.

V usage is TRBV10-2 and J usage is TRBJ2-7, with D perhaps being TRBD1 or TRBD2 (5 bases each). CDR1 is WSHSY and CDR2 is SAAADI in the germline V gene. Trimming shortened V by 7 bases and J by 1 base, and 11 bases separated the two germline ends. This CDR3 is 13 amino acids long. DNA of the CDR3: TGCGCCAGCAACTGGGACGGATCCTACGAGCAGTACTTC. Residues: CASNWDGSYEQYF.

The rearrangement uses TRBV10-1 and TRBJ2-7; maybe TRBD2 (5 bases). Germline CDR1 WNHNN, CDR2 SYGVQD (reference sequence). Deletions cut 3 bases from V and 3 bases from J, with 12 bases between. The CDR3 runs to 14 residues. Here the CDR3 DNA reads TGCGCCAGCAGTGATACGGTCCGGGGCTACGAGCAGTACTTC. Amino acids: CASSDTVRGYEQYF.

The genes are TRBV2 and TRBJ2-3; D might be TRBD2 (5 bases). Germline V gene data show CDR1 as SNHLY and CDR2 as FYNNEI. CDR3 size: 15 residues. With 2 bases removed from V and 3 bases from J, the gap between germline ends came to 12 bases. DNA for the CDR3: TGTGCCAGCAGTGAACGGGATCCTAGGACAGATACGCAGTATTTT. It codes for CASSERDPRTDTQYF.

The chain combines TRBV6-5 with TRBJ2-5; the D gene is possibly TRBD2 (6 bases). The V end was cut by 2 bases, the J end by 4 bases, with 8 bases between. This CDR3 has 13 amino acids. Germline assignment: CDR1 MNHEY and CDR2 SVGAGI. CDR3 sequence: CASSYEGGETQYF. CDR3 DNA: TGTGCCAGCAGTTACGAGGGAGGAGAGACCCAGTACTTC.

This clone has a single count. One junction end disagrees with the germline gene, perhaps due to a read error. This sequence joins TRBV7-3 and TRBJ2-3; D possibly corresponds to TRBD1 (5 bases). This CDR3 is 14 amino acids long. Germline assignment: CDR1 SGHTA and CDR2 FQGTGA. Here the CDR3 reads CASSLTGGTGTQYF. CDR3 in DNA: TGTGCCAGCAGCTTAACGGGCGGCACAGGTACGCAGTATTTT.

A word on this clone: Other DNA sequences within the sample encode an identical CDR3. The V and J genes are TRBV10-2 and TRBJ2-7; D remains unclear. The CDR3 runs 11 residues. The germline V and J ends were trimmed by 3 bases and 5 bases, with 5 bases remaining between them. Per germline, CDR1 WSHSY and CDR2 SAAADI. CDR3 DNA sequence: TGCGCCAGCAGTGAAGGGAACGAGCAGTACTTC. As protein: CASSEGNEQYF.

The chain combines TRBV10-2 with TRBJ2-7; tentative D call: TRBD2 (6 bases). The V end was cut by 5 bases, the J end by 6 bases, with 11 bases between. The germline V gene has CDR1 WSHSY and CDR2 SAAADI. This CDR3 has 12 amino acids. CDR3 sequence (DNA): TGCGCCAGCAGTAACGGAGGGGCCGAGCAGTACTTC. Its protein is CASSNGGAEQYF.

The J gene is TRBJ2-2, the V gene TRBV11-2, with TRBD2 as a possible D gene (6 bases). The length of the CDR3 is 13 residues. The V and J ends lost 8 bases and 1 base respectively, with 8 bases between them. Per germline, CDR1 SGHAT and CDR2 FQNNGV. The CDR3 protein is CASGGENTGELFF. The CDR3 coding sequence is TGTGCCAGCGGAGGGGAGAACACCGGGGAGCTGTTTTTT.

In its sample, this clone was seen once. The V call is TRBV27, the J call TRBJ1-1; possible D gene TRBD1, 5 bases. The CDR3 has 15 residues. CDR1 is MNHEY, CDR2 SMNVEV, per germline (reference sequence). V lost 2 bases to trimming and J lost 4 bases, with 14 bases between them. In DNA, the CDR3 is TGTGCCAGCAGTTTAGGGGGGGTTTCCGGCACTGAAGCTTTCTTT. Encoded protein: CASSLGGVSGTEAFF.

Comment on this clone: Other DNA sequences in the sample encode the same CDR3. The chain has TRBV9 and TRBJ2-1; D is undetermined. The germline V gene encodes CDR1 SGDLS and CDR2 YYNGEE. V lost 0 bases, J lost 0 bases, and 4 bases lay in between. CDR3 length: 14 residues. CDR3 residues: CASSVEGSYNEQFF. DNA for the CDR3: TGTGCCAGCAGCGTAGAGGGCTCCTACAATGAGCAGTTCTTC.

A note on this clone: Other DNA sequences of this sample code for an identical CDR3. V is TRBV27 and J is TRBJ1-2; tentative D call: TRBD1 (6 bases). The CDR3 sequence is 14 residues long. Germline lookup yields CDR1 MNHEY and CDR2 SMNVEV (reference sequence). The ends were cut back, 5 bases at V and 2 bases at J, with 12 bases in the middle. The CDR3, as DNA: TGTGCCAGCAGTCCTGGAGGGGGGAACTATGGCTACACCTTC. This translates into CASSPGGGNYGYTF.

The V and J genes are TRBV29-1 and TRBJ1-4; D may be TRBD1 (6 bases). This CDR3 region has 13 residues. The germline gives CDR1 SQVTM, CDR2 ANQGSEA. Between the trimmed V and J ends, which lost 5 bases and 4 bases, there was a span of 11 bases. The CDR3 is CSVLTGLNEKLFF. The CDR3 nucleotides are TGCAGCGTTTTAACAGGGCTTAATGAAAAACTGTTTTTT.

This chain connects TRBV2 to TRBJ1-2, with D hard to call. CDR3 length equals 15 residues. The germline gives CDR1 SNHLY, CDR2 FYNNEI. V was shortened by 6 bases and J by 2 bases, with 16 bases between the two germline ends. CDR3 nucleotides: TGTGCCAGCAGCGATGGTAGGACGGTGAACTATGGCTACACCTTC. Translating it yields CASSDGRTVNYGYTF.

This clone was seen a few times. This sequence joins TRBV2 and TRBJ1-3, with 7 bases aligning to TRBD1. Trimming took 6 bases from V and 4 from J; bases not matched to a gene: 6. The germline gives CDR1 SNHLY, CDR2 FYNNEI. CDR3 length: 14 residues. CDR3 sequence reads: CASRTTGLGNTIYF. The DNA for the CDR3 is TGTGCCAGCAGGACGACAGGGCTCGGAAACACCATATATTTT.

The genes are TRBV6-1 and TRBJ2-4; D not certain. This CDR3 region has 12 residues. The V end was cut by 2 bases, the J end by 5 bases, with 4 bases between. From germline, CDR1 is MNHNS and CDR2 SASEGT. This CDR3 is CASSELENIQYF. CDR3 coding DNA: TGTGCCAGCAGTGAACTAGAAAACATTCAGTACTTC.

This chain joins TRBV6-1 and TRBJ2-1; perhaps TRBD2 as D (6 bases). Deletions cut 2 bases from V and 5 bases from J, with 13 bases between. The CDR3 sequence is 15 residues long. Per germline, CDR1 MNHNS and CDR2 SASEGT. As DNA, the CDR3 is TGTGCCAGCAGTGAAACTAGCCTCCCTGACAATGAGCAGTTCTTC. Encoded protein: CASSETSLPDNEQFF.

The chain is built from TRBV4-3 and TRBJ2-7; no definite D call. Trimming removed 0 bases at V and 6 bases at J, with 9 bases between. The length of the CDR3 is 13 residues. Per germline, CDR1 LGHNA and CDR2 YSLEER. The CDR3, as DNA: TGCGCCAGCAGCCAAGATCCTGGGCTCGAGCAGTACTTC. This codes for CASSQDPGLEQYF.